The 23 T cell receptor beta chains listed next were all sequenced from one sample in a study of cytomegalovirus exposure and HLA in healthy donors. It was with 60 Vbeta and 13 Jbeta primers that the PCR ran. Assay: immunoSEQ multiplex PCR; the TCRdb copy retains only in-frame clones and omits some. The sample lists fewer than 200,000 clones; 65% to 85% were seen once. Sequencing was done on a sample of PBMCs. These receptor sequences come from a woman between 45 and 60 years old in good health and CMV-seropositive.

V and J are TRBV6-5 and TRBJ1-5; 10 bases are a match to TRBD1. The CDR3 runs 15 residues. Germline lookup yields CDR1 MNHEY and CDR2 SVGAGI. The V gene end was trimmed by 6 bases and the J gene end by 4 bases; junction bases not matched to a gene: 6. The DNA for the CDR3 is TGTGCCAGCAGACCAGACAGGGGGCGGAATCAGCCCCAGCATTTT. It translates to CASRPDRGRNQPQHF.

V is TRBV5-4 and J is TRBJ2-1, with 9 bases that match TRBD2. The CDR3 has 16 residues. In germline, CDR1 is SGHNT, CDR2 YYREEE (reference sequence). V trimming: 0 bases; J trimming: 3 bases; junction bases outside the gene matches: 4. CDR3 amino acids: CASSLVAGVSYNEQFF. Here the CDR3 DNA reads TGTGCCAGCAGCTTGGTAGCGGGAGTTAGCTACAATGAGCAGTTCTTC.

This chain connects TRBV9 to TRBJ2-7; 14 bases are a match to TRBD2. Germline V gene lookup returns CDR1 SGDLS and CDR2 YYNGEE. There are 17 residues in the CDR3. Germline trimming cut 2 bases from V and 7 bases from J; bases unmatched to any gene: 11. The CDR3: CASSVGTSGSGGYEQYF. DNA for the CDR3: TGTGCCAGCAGCGTCGGGACTAGCGGGAGTGGGGGCTATGAGCAGTACTTC.

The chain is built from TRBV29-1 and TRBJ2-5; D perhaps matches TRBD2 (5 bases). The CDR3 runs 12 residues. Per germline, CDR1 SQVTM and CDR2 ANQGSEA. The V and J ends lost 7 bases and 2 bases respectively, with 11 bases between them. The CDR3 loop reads CSGGSGQETQYF. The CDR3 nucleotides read TGCAGCGGGGGTTCGGGGCAAGAGACCCAGTACTTC.

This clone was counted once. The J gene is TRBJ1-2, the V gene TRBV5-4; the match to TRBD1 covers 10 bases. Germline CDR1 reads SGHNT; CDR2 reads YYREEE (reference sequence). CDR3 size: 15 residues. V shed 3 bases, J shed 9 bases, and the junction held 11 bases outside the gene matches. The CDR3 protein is CASSSGGQGLVRYTF. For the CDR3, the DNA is TGTGCCAGCAGCTCCGGGGGACAGGGGCTTGTTCGCTACACCTTC. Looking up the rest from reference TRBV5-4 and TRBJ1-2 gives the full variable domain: ETGVTQSPTHLIKTRGQQVTLRCSSQSGHNTVSWYQQALGQGPQFIFQYYREEENGRGNFPPRFSGLQFPNYSSELNVNALELDDSALYLCASSSGGQGLVRYTFGSGTRLTVV.

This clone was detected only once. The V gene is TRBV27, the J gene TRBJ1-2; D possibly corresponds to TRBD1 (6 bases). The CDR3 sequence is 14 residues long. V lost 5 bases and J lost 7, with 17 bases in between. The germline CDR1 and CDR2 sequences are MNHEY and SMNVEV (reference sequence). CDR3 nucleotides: TGTGCCAGCAGTACACAGGGTCGTACGAGTGGCTACACCTTC. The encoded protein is CASSTQGRTSGYTF.

The CDR3 loop is CASSPRASALNTQYF. The CDR3 DNA reads TGTGCCAGCAGCCCACGCGCGAGTGCGTTGAATACGCAGTATTTT. The chain uses TRBV5-4 and TRBJ2-3; D is unclear. Between the trimmed V and J ends, which lost 4 bases and 7 bases, there was a span of 19 bases. CDR1 SGHNT and CDR2 YYREEE come from the germline V gene (reference sequence). The CDR3 contains 15 residues.

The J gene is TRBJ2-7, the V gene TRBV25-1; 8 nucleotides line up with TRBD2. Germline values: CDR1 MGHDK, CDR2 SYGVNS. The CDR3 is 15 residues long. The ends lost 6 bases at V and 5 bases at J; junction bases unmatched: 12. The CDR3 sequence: CASSYIGGALNEQYF. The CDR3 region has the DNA TGTGCCAGCAGCTATATCGGGGGGGCATTAAACGAGCAGTACTTC.

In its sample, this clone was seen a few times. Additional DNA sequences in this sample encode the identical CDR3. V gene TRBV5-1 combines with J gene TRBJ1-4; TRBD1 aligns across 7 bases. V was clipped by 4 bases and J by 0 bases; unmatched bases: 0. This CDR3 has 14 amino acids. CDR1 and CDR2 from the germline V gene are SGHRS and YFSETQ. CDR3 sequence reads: CASSTGATNEKLFF. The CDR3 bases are TGCGCCAGCAGCACAGGGGCAACTAATGAAAAACTGTTTTTT. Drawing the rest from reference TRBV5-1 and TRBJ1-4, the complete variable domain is KAGVTQTPRYLIKTRGQQVTLSCSPISGHRSVSWYQQTPGQGLQFLFEYFSETQRNKGNFPGRFSGRQFSNSRSEMNVSTLELGDSALYLCASSTGATNEKLFFGSGTQLSVL.

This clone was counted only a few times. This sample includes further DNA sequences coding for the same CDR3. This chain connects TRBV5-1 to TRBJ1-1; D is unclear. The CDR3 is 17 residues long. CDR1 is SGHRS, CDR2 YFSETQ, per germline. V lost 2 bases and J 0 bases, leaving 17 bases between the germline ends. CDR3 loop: CASSLGALREMNTEAFF. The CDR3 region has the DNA TGCGCCAGCAGCTTAGGAGCCTTAAGGGAGATGAACACTGAAGCTTTCTTT.

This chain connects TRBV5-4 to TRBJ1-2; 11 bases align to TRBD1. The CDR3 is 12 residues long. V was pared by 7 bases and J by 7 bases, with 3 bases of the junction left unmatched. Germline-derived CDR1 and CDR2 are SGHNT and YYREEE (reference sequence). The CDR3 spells CASGGQGVGYTF. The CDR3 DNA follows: TGTGCCAGCGGGGGACAGGGGGTTGGCTACACCTTC.

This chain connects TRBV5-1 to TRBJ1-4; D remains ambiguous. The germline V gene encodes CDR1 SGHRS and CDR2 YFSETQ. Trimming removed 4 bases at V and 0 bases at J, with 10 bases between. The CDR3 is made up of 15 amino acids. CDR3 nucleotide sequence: TGCGCCAGCAGCAGTATGACACCAACTAATGAAAAACTGTTTTTT. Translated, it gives CASSSMTPTNEKLFF.

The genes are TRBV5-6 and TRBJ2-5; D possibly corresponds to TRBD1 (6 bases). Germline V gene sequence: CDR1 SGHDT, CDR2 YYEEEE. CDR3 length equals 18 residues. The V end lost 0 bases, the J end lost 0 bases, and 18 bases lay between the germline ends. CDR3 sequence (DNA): TGTGCCAGCAGCTTGGCTTTGGTGGGACAAGTGTACCAAGAGACCCAGTACTTC. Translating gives CASSLALVGQVYQETQYF.

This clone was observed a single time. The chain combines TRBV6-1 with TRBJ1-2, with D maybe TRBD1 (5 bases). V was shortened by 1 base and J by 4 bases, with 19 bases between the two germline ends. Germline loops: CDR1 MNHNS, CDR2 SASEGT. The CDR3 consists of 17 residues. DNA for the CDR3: TGTGCCAGCAGTGAAGAAGCGAACAGGCGTCCCGTCTATGGCTACACCTTC. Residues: CASSEEANRRPVYGYTF.

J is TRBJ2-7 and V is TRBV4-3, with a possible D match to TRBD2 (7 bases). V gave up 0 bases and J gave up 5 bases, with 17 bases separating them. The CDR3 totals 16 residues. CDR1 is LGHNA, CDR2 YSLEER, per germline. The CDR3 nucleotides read TGCGCCAGCAGCCAAGATAGGGGGAGGGCAGCCAACGAGCAGTACTTC. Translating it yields CASSQDRGRAANEQYF.

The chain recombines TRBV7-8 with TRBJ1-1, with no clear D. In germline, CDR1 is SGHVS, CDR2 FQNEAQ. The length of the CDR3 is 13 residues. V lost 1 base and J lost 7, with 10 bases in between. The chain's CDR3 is CASSLERGFEAFF. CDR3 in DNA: TGTGCCAGCAGCTTAGAACGGGGATTTGAAGCTTTCTTT.

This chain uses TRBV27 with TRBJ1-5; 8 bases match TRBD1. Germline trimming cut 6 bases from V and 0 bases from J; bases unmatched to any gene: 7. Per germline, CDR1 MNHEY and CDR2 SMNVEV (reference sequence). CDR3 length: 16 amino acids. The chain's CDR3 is CASSPDRAYSNQPQHF. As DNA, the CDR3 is TGTGCCAGCAGCCCGGACAGGGCATATAGCAATCAGCCCCAGCATTTT.

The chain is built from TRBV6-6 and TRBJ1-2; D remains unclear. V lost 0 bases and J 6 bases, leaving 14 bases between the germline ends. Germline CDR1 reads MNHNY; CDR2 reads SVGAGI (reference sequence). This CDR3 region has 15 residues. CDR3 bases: TGTGCCAGCAGTTACTCGTCAGACATACGAGATGGCTACACCTTC. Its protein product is CASSYSSDIRDGYTF.

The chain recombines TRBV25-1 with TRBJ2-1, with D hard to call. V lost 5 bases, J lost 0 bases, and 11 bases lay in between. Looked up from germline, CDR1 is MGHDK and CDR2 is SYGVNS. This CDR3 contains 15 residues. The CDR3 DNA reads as TGTGCCAGCAGTACGTTTGGAGCCTCCTACAATGAGCAGTTCTTC. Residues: CASSTFGASYNEQFF.

CDR3 protein: CASSLGTGGSYEQYF. As DNA, the CDR3 is TGTGCCAGCAGTTTAGGGACAGGGGGATCCTACGAGCAGTACTTC. The rearrangement links TRBV27 to TRBJ2-7; 11 positions match TRBD1. The length of the CDR3 is 15 residues. V was pared by 2 bases and J by 1 base, with 1 base of the junction left unmatched. Germline CDR1 reads MNHEY; CDR2 reads SMNVEV (reference sequence).

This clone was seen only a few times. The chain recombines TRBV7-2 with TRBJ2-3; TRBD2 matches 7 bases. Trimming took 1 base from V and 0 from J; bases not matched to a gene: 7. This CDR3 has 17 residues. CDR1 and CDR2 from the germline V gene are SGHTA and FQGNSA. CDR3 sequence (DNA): TGTGCCAGCAGCTTAGATTCGGGAGGAACTAGCACAGATACGCAGTATTTT. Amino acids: CASSLDSGGTSTDTQYF.

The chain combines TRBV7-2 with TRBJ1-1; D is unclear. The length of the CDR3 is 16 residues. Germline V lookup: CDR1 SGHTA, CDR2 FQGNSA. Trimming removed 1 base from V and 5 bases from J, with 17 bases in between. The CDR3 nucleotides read TGTGCCAGCAGCTTAGGTGGCAGCCCCCCGGGGACTGAAGCTTTCTTT. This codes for CASSLGGSPPGTEAFF.

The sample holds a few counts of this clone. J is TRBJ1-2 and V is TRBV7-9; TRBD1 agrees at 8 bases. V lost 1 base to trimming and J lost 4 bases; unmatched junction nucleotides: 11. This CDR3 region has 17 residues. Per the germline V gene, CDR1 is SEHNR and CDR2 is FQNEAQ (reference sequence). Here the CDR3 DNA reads TGTGCCAGCAGCTTAGTGGGAGACAGGGGCTCTAGCTATGGCTACACCTTC. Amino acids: CASSLVGDRGSSYGYTF.